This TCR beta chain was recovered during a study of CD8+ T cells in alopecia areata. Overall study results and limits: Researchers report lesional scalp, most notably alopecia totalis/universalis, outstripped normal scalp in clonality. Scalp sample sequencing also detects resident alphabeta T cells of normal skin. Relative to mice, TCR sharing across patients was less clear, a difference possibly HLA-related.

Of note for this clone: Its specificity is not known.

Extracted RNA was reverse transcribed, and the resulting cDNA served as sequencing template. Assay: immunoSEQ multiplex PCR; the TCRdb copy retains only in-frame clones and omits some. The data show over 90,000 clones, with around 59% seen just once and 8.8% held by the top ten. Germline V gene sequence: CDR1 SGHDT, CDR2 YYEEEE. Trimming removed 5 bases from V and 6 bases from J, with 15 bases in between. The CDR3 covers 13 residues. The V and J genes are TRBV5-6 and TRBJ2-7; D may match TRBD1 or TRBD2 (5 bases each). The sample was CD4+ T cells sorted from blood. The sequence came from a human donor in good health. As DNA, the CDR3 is TGTGCCAGCAGACTCCGGGGCAGCGCCGAGCAGTACTTC. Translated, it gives CASRLRGSAEQYF.